These 14 T cell receptor beta chains share one sample of origin, sequenced in a study of cytomegalovirus exposure and HLA in healthy donors (dated by TCRdb to 2015 to 2018). Receptor libraries were prepared by the immunoSEQ multiplex PCR assay. For the multiplex PCR, a mixture combining 60 forward primers for TCR Vbeta segments and 13 reverse primers for TCR Jbeta segments was used. In TCRdb, the immuneACCESS table is reduced to in-frame sequences with V and J assigned. These tables do not hold every clone; where another copy was compared, an unresolved V gene accounts for under half, and the others remain unexplained. This specimen's table enumerates some 75,000 clones. The ten largest account for roughly 8% of the sample. The sequenced material came from PBMCs. The receptors here all came from a female donor in good health and CMV-seropositive.

This chain connects TRBV5-1 to TRBJ2-3; D is uncertain. Germline CDR1 reads SGHRS; CDR2 reads YFSETQ. The CDR3 contains 13 residues. Trimming shortened V by 0 bases and J by 4 bases, and 6 bases separated the two germline ends. The CDR3 bases are TGCGCCAGCAGCTTGGTACCAGCAGATACGCAGTATTTT. Translation gives CASSLVPADTQYF.

V and J are TRBV6-1 and TRBJ1-6; 8 nucleotides align to TRBD1. This CDR3 spans 18 amino acids. J lost 2 bases, V lost 2 bases, and 8 bases had no gene match. Germline CDR1 and CDR2: MNHNS and SASEGT. In DNA, the CDR3 is TGTGCCAGCAGTGAACGAGCAGGGGGCGCCGCCTATAATTCACCCCTCCACTTT. It is translated as CASSERAGGAAYNSPLHF.

CDR3: CASSLAGQDSSYEQYF. CDR3 bases: TGTGCCAGCAGCTTAGCGGGACAGGACAGCTCCTACGAGCAGTACTTC. The rearrangement links TRBV7-8 to TRBJ2-7; 8 bases fit TRBD1. The CDR3 is made up of 16 amino acids. The germline gives CDR1 SGHVS, CDR2 FQNEAQ. The ends lost 0 bases at V and 0 bases at J; junction bases unmatched: 4.

The V call is TRBV29-1, the J call TRBJ2-7; TRBD1 aligns across 7 bases. V was clipped by 6 bases and J by 4 bases; unmatched bases: 6. This CDR3 is built from 12 residues. In germline, CDR1 is SQVTM, CDR2 ANQGSEA. The CDR3 is CSVRDSGYEQYF. The CDR3 bases are TGCAGCGTGAGGGACAGTGGGTACGAGCAGTACTTC.

This chain connects TRBV21-1 to TRBJ1-2; the D call in the table, TRBD1, was not verified against the DNA. TRBV21-1 is deemed a pseudogene. This CDR3 region has 17 residues. The CDR3 loop is CASSKGFRTGDNYGYTF. In DNA, the CDR3 is TGTGCCAGCAGCAAAGGCTTTCGGACAGGGGATAACTATGGCTACACCTTC.

The genes are TRBV2 and TRBJ1-1; tentatively, D is TRBD1 (5 bases). The germline gives CDR1 SNHLY, CDR2 FYNNEI. The ends were cut back, 3 bases at V and 8 bases at J, with 10 bases in the middle. This CDR3 has 12 residues. In DNA, the CDR3 is TGTGCCAGCAGTGAGAGCAGGGCCGAAGCTTTCTTT. Protein product: CASSESRAEAFF.

The chain uses TRBV28 and TRBJ1-5; the D is unclear. The CDR3 runs 13 residues. Trimming shortened V by 6 bases and J by 4 bases, and 10 bases separated the two germline ends. The V gene's germline CDR1 is MDHEN and CDR2 SYDVKM. The CDR3: CASRTTENQPQHF. CDR3 DNA sequence: TGTGCCAGCAGGACGACGGAGAATCAGCCCCAGCATTTT.

Note on this clone: The identical CDR3 is also encoded by other nucleotide sequences in the sample. V and J are TRBV6-5 and TRBJ2-1; D is perhaps TRBD2 (5 bases). Trimming took 2 bases from V and 5 from J, leaving 10 bases between them. There are 14 residues in the CDR3. Germline V lookup: CDR1 MNHEY, CDR2 SVGAGI. The CDR3 loop is CASSYGRGDNEQFF. CDR3 bases: TGTGCCAGCAGTTACGGCCGGGGAGACAATGAGCAGTTCTTC.

CDR3 sequence reads: CASSLGRTPNYGYTF. The CDR3 DNA is TGTGCCAGCAGCTTAGGCAGGACACCTAACTATGGCTACACCTTC. The chain links TRBV7-8 to TRBJ1-2; possible D gene TRBD1, 5 bases. With 1 base removed from V and 0 bases from J, the gap between germline ends came to 9 bases. Germline assignment: CDR1 SGHVS and CDR2 FQNEAQ. The CDR3 covers 15 residues.

V gene TRBV5-6 combines with J gene TRBJ2-5, with 8 bases aligning to TRBD2. This CDR3 is built from 15 residues. The junction had 7 bases not matched to a gene; V was cut back by 2 bases and J by 4 bases. Germline V CDR1 and CDR2: SGHDT, YYEEEE. CDR3 in DNA: TGTGCCAGCAGCTTACCGGGGGGGCCGGGAGAGACCCAGTACTTC. Its protein product is CASSLPGGPGETQYF.

The chain employs TRBV7-9 and TRBJ1-2; 9 bases map to TRBD1. V gave up 4 bases and J gave up 2 bases; unmatched junction bases: 2. The CDR3 is 14 amino acids. CDR1 SEHNR and CDR2 FQNEAQ come from the germline V gene (reference sequence). CDR3 nucleotides: TGTGCCAGCAGCTCCGGGACAGGGAACTATGGCTACACCTTC. Amino acids: CASSSGTGNYGYTF.

This chain's CDR3 is CASSHGQNNQPQHF. DNA for the CDR3: TGTGCCAGCAGCCACGGACAGAACAATCAGCCCCAGCATTTT. The rearrangement links TRBV28 to TRBJ1-5; possibly TRBD1 for D (6 bases). Germline V CDR1 and CDR2: MDHEN, SYDVKM. The CDR3 loop spans 14 amino acids. The ends were cut back, 6 bases at V and 3 bases at J, with 12 bases in the middle. Complete variable domain (other parts from reference TRBV28 and TRBJ1-5): DVKVTQSSRYLVKRTGEKVFLECVQDMDHENMFWYRQDPGLGLRLIYFSYDVKMKEKGDIPEGYSVSREKKERFSLILESASTNQTSMYLCASSHGQNNQPQHFGDGTRLSIL.

The chain links TRBV14 to TRBJ2-3, with D possibly TRBD2 on 5 matching bases. Trimming removed 0 bases at V and 1 base at J, with 14 bases between. The CDR3 consists of 17 residues. CDR1 is SGHDN and CDR2 is FVKESK in the germline V gene. CDR3 protein: CASSQERVVFGTDTQYF. For the CDR3, the DNA is TGTGCCAGCAGCCAAGAGCGGGTTGTTTTCGGCACAGATACGCAGTATTTT.

This CDR3 is CASSMRGASNQPQHF. CDR3 nucleotide sequence: TGTGCCAGTAGTATGCGCGGGGCCAGCAATCAGCCCCAGCATTTT. The V gene is TRBV19, the J gene TRBJ1-5, with a possible D match to TRBD1 (5 bases). The germline V gene encodes CDR1 LNHDA and CDR2 SQIVND (reference sequence). CDR3 length equals 15 residues. Trimming cost V 3 bases and J 1 base, with 10 bases left between them. Full variable domain (missing parts from reference TRBV19 and TRBJ1-5): DGGITQSPKYLFRKEGQNVTLSCEQNLNHDAMYWYRQDPGQGLRLIYYSQIVNDFQKGDIAEGYSVSREKKESFPLTVTSAQKNPTAFYLCASSMRGASNQPQHFGDGTRLSIL.